The 12 T cell receptor beta chains in this list originate from one sample, sequenced in a study of shared clonotypes between healthy human individuals. Some clones are missing from TCRdb's copy, which holds only in-frame ones; the method was immunoSEQ multiplex PCR. In the table there are 2 million to 2.5 million clones, under 97% of which are singletons. Sequencing used naive CD4+ T cells sorted from blood. As to subset: CD45RA+ positively selected. These receptors originate from a man aged 18-30 years in good health.

This chain uses TRBV5-1 with TRBJ2-7; TRBD2 agrees at 11 bases. With V trimmed by 5 bases and J by 0 bases, 7 bases remained unmatched. The CDR3 has 16 amino acids. Germline V gene sequence: CDR1 SGHRS, CDR2 YFSETQ. The CDR3 sequence is CASRQGTSGSSYEQYF. As DNA, the CDR3 is TGCGCCAGCAGACAGGGGACTAGCGGAAGCTCCTACGAGCAGTACTTC.

The chain employs TRBV19 and TRBJ1-2; D is unclear. V was pared by 1 base and J by 9 bases, with 15 bases between. The germline gives CDR1 LNHDA, CDR2 SQIVND (reference sequence). This CDR3 is 14 amino acids long. CDR3 region: CASSIVGLTGRYTF. The CDR3 bases are TGTGCCAGTAGTATAGTTGGTCTCACCGGCCGCTACACCTTC. Drawing the rest from reference TRBV19 and TRBJ1-2, the complete variable domain is DGGITQSPKYLFRKEGQNVTLSCEQNLNHDAMYWYRQDPGQGLRLIYYSQIVNDFQKGDIAEGYSVSREKKESFPLTVTSAQKNPTAFYLCASSIVGLTGRYTFGSGTRLTVV.

The rearrangement links TRBV5-1 to TRBJ1-4, with D possibly being TRBD1 (5 bases). This CDR3 contains 15 residues. V gave up 4 bases and J gave up 3 bases, with 13 bases separating them. From germline, CDR1 is SGHRS and CDR2 YFSETQ. CDR3 in DNA: TGCGCCAGCAGCAAGTCCGCGGGGGCTAATGAAAAACTGTTTTTT. Protein product: CASSKSAGANEKLFF. The variable domain in full, with the rest retrieved from reference TRBV5-1 and TRBJ1-4, is KAGVTQTPRYLIKTRGQQVTLSCSPISGHRSVSWYQQTPGQGLQFLFEYFSETQRNKGNFPGRFSGRQFSNSRSEMNVSTLELGDSALYLCASSKSAGANEKLFFGSGTQLSVL.

This clone has only one observation. The chain has TRBV30 and TRBJ2-7, with D perhaps TRBD1 (6 bases). The length of the CDR3 is 14 residues. The V and J ends lost 2 bases and 6 bases respectively, with 17 bases between them. Per the germline V gene, CDR1 is GTSNPN and CDR2 is SVGIG (reference sequence). CDR3 protein: CAWSKDSGAAEQYF. The CDR3 region has the DNA TGTGCCTGGAGTAAGGACAGCGGTGCGGCCGAGCAGTACTTC. Combining the CDR3 with reference TRBV30 and TRBJ2-7 gives the whole variable domain SQTIHQWPATLVQPVGSPLSLECTVEGTSNPNLYWYRQAAGRGLQLLFYSVGIGQISSEVPQNLSASRPQDRQFILSSKKLLLSDSGFYLCAWSKDSGAAEQYFGPGTRLTVT.

With respect to this clone: Other DNA sequences from this sample encode an identical CDR3 as well. CDR3 protein: CASSSTGTSTDTQYF. The CDR3 DNA reads as TGCGCCAGCAGCTCGACCGGGACTAGCACAGATACGCAGTATTTT. The V call is TRBV5-1, the J call TRBJ2-3; the D gene is possibly TRBD2 (6 bases). The V and J ends lost 3 bases and 0 bases respectively, with 11 bases between them. From germline, CDR1 is SGHRS and CDR2 YFSETQ. The CDR3 extends over 15 amino acids. Supplemented by reference TRBV5-1 and TRBJ2-3, the full variable domain reads KAGVTQTPRYLIKTRGQQVTLSCSPISGHRSVSWYQQTPGQGLQFLFEYFSETQRNKGNFPGRFSGRQFSNSRSEMNVSTLELGDSALYLCASSSTGTSTDTQYFGPGTRLTVL.

The chain uses TRBV18 and TRBJ1-2; 8 bases are shared with TRBD1. J was trimmed by 3 bases and V by 2 bases; bases with no gene match: 5. The germline V gene has CDR1 KGHSH and CDR2 LQKENI. The CDR3 has 15 amino acids. CDR3 coding DNA: TGTGCCAGCTCACCATTGACAGGGGCGGACTATGGCTACACCTTC. Encoded protein: CASSPLTGADYGYTF.

This clone was found a few times. Additional DNA sequences in this sample encode the identical CDR3. This chain uses TRBV6-5 with TRBJ1-2; TRBD1 might be the D (5 bases). The germline V and J ends were trimmed by 5 bases and 3 bases, with 10 bases remaining between them. CDR1 is MNHEY and CDR2 is SVGAGI in the germline V gene. The CDR3 contains 13 residues. In DNA, the CDR3 is TGTGCCAGCAGTAGGGGTTTCGACTATGGCTACACCTTC. Amino acid sequence: CASSRGFDYGYTF.

The CDR3 is CASSDRGDTEAFF. The CDR3 DNA reads TGTGCCAGCAGTGACAGAGGGGACACTGAAGCTTTCTTT. The rearrangement uses TRBV6-5 and TRBJ1-1, with D perhaps TRBD1 (5 bases). The CDR3 contains 13 residues. CDR1 MNHEY and CDR2 SVGAGI come from the germline V gene. Deletions cut 5 bases from V and 3 bases from J, with 10 bases between.

CDR3: CASTQGRVGQPQHF. DNA for the CDR3: TGTGCCAGTACCCAGGGGAGGGTTGGGCAGCCCCAGCATTTT. The chain uses TRBV19 and TRBJ1-5; perhaps TRBD1 as D (6 bases). The CDR3 is 14 residues long. CDR1 LNHDA and CDR2 SQIVND come from the germline V gene (reference sequence). V lost 7 bases, J lost 7 bases, and 17 bases lay in between. Looking up the rest from reference TRBV19 and TRBJ1-5 gives the full variable domain: DGGITQSPKYLFRKEGQNVTLSCEQNLNHDAMYWYRQDPGQGLRLIYYSQIVNDFQKGDIAEGYSVSREKKESFPLTVTSAQKNPTAFYLCASTQGRVGQPQHFGDGTRLSIL.

The chain carries TRBV30 and TRBJ1-6, with a weak D call TRBD1 (5 bases). CDR1 and CDR2 from the germline V gene are GTSNPN and SVGIG (reference sequence). The CDR3 extends over 16 amino acids. V shed 2 bases and J shed 3 bases, with 14 bases lying between them. The CDR3 DNA follows: TGTGCCTGGAGTCGGGGGGATTCCGGCTATAATTCACCCCTCCACTTT. It yields the protein CAWSRGDSGYNSPLHF.

The chain uses TRBV19 and TRBJ1-4, with TRBD1 as a possible D gene (6 bases). CDR1 LNHDA and CDR2 SQIVND come from the germline V gene (reference sequence). CDR3 size: 15 residues. The V gene lost 3 bases and the J gene lost 8 bases, with 16 bases spanning the gap. The CDR3 DNA follows: TGTGCCAGTAGTATCTCGCAGGGGAAAGGAGAAAAACTGTTTTTT. It translates to CASSISQGKGEKLFF. The full variable domain, rest sourced from reference TRBV19 and TRBJ1-4, is DGGITQSPKYLFRKEGQNVTLSCEQNLNHDAMYWYRQDPGQGLRLIYYSQIVNDFQKGDIAEGYSVSREKKESFPLTVTSAQKNPTAFYLCASSISQGKGEKLFFGSGTQLSVL.

The gene calls are TRBV4-1 and TRBJ2-7; 8 bases agree with TRBD1. This CDR3 comprises 15 residues. Unmatched junction bases numbered 4, after V lost 3 bases and J lost 0 bases. Per germline, CDR1 MGHRA and CDR2 YSYEKL. CDR3 in amino acids: CASSQTGAFSYEQYF. The CDR3, as DNA: TGCGCCAGCAGCCAGACAGGGGCATTCTCCTACGAGCAGTACTTC.